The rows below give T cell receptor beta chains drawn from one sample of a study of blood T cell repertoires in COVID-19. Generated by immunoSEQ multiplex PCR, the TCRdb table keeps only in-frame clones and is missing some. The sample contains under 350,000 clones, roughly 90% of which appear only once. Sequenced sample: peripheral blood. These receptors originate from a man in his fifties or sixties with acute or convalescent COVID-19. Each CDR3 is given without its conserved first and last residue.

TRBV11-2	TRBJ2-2	ASGDSGELF
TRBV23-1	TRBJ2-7	ASSPSGGRTYEQY
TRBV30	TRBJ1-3	AWIAGASSGNTIY
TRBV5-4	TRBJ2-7	ASRNRGLGEQY
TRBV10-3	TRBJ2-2	AIWRGGNTGELF
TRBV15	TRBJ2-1	ATSRGGGAINEQF
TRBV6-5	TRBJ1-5	ASSPGLNQPQH
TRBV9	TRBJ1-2	ASSVAGDRRDNYGYT
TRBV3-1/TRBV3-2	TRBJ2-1	ASSLGGAQITSYNEQF
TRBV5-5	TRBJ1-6	ASSLLAGRNSPLH
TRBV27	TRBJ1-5	ASSSLDRVNNQPQH
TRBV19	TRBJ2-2	ASSTPTGRENTGELF